This TCR beta chain was observed in a study of blood T cell repertoires in COVID-19. Profiled with immunoSEQ multiplex PCR; TCRdb holds only in-frame clones, not every one. The data show 95,000 to 100,000 clones, roughly 85% seen once. This sequence was found in a woman aged 70-85 years with active or convalescent COVID-19. Sequenced: peripheral blood.

CDR3 bases: TGTGCCAGCAGCTTTCAGGGCGCCACTGAAGCTTTCTTT. It translates to CASSFQGATEAFF. The chain has TRBV7-2 and TRBJ1-1; D possibly corresponds to TRBD1 (5 bases). CDR1 is SGHTA, CDR2 FQGNSA, per germline. The CDR3 totals 13 residues. V was cut by 3 bases and J by 4 bases, with 9 bases left in between.